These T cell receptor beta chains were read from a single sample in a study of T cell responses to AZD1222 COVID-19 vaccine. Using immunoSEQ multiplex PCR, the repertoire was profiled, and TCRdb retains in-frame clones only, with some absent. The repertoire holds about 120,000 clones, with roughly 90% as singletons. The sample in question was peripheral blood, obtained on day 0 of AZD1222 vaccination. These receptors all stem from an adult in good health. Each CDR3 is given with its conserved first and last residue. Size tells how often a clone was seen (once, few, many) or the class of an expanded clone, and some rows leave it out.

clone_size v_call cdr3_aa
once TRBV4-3 CASSQDNLGGSTNEKLFF
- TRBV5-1 CASSFTPGPEETQYF
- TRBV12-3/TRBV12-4 CASRWTTGNEQYF
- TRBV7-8 CASSFEAGLYTDTQYF
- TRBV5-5 CASSFLGLEYNEQFF
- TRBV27 CASSYGTESYEQYF
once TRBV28 CASSWGSERSTDTQYF
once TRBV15 CATSSGNQPQHF
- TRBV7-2 CASSLGSTGELFF
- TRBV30 CAWSVRGNQPQHF
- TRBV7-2 CASTTYLDNEQFF
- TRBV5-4 CASSLAWTGAGDEQFF
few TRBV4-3 CASSQAPNYEQYF
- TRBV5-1 CASSLGTGTGISSYNSPLHF
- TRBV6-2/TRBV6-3 CASSFSGGAFEKLFF
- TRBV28 CASIDAGWGHTGELFF
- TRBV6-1 CASSEPAGATDTQYF
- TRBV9 CASSVAPPGGNTEAFF
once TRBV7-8 CASSWTAEKNQETQYF
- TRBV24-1 CATGDWPGRTF
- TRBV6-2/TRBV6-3 CASSYSMGYNEQFF
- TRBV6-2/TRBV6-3 CASSSDSRRDGYTF
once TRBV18 CASSPEIYEQYF
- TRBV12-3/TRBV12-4 CASSLSGDGYTF
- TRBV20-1 CSASGSGTTGELFF
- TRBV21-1 CASSKAQGTSQETQYF
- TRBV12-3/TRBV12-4 CASSLRTAVGFF
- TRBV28 CASSLGLESYGYTF
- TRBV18 CASSPPGLAGLSTDTQYF
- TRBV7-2 CASSPVVDPYNEQFF
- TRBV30 CAAVWGYNSPLHF
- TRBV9 CASSVQGTTGNTIYF
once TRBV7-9 CASSFRDSYNEQFF
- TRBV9 CASSVDLSAHEQFF
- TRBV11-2 CASSPLSGIIYEQYF
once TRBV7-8 CASSLESPEQYF
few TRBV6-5 CASSSVATGNNQPQHF
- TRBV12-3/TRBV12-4 CASSSQGNQPQHF
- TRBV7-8 CASIEWATNTEAFF
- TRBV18 CASSPPWGSSGTEAFF
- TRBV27 CASSLHTGIGYTF
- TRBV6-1 CASSEQASPRDTQYF
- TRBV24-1 CATSDTASTDTQYF
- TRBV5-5 CASHQDAGYGYTF
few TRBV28 CASSWVEGTDYSNQPQHF
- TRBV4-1 CASSQDDRGLGYGYTF
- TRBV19 CASSQGQNNEQFF
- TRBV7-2 CASSLQTSGVLIQYF
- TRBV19 CASSIDSGAYEQYF
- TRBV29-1 CSVAVQGVGTGELFF
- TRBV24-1 CATSDPGQGEGYTF
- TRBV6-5 CASKGQGAYEQYF
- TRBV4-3 CASSHLGQYTGELFF
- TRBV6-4 CASSHGAGANNEQFF
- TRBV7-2 CASGRASSYNEQFF
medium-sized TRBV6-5 CASSYSTATNEKLFF
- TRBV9 CASSGRDGPYEQYF
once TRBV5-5 CASSPGTTLAHEQFF
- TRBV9 CASSVDQAAGPYEQYF
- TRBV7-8 CASSLAGSNQPQHF